This T cell receptor beta chain is from a study of tumor-infiltrating lymphocytes in oesophageal squamous cell carcinoma. This clonotype was counted only a few times. TCRdb processed the PCR reads anew with MiXCR; each CDR3 protein has one entry. The sample contains around 19,000 distinct CDR3 sequences, about 50% of which appear only once. The TCR sequence derives from a female donor with esophageal squamous cell carcinoma. The sample taken for sequencing was normal esophageal tissue next to the tumor.

This CDR3 reads CASSLGSGRDEQFF. The CDR3 DNA reads TGTGCCAGCAGCTTAGGGAGCGGGAGGGATGAGCAGTTCTTC. V usage is TRBV7-2 and J usage is TRBJ2-7, with TRBD2 matching 10 bases. Judging by the DNA end, TRBJ2-1 fits better; the J call may be wrong. CDR1 is SGHTA and CDR2 is FQGNSA in the germline V gene. The CDR3 has 14 residues.